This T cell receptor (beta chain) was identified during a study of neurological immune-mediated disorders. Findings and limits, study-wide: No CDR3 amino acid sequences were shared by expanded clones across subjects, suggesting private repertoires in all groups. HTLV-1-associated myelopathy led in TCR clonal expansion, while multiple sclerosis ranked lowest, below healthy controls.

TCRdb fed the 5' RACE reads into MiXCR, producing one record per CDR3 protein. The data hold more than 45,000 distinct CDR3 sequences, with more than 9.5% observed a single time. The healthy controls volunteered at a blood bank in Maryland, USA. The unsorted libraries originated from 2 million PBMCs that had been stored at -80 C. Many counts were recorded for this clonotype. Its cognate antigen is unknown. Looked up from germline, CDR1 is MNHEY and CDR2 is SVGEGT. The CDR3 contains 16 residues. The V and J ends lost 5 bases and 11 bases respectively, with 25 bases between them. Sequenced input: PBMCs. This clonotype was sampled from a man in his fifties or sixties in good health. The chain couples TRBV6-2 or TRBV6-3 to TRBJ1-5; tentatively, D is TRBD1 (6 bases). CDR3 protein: CASSGTRAGDWKAQHF. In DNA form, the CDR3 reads TGTGCCAGCAGTGGGACAAGGGCAGGGGATTGGAAGGCCCAGCATTTT.